This T cell receptor (beta chain) was obtained from a study of cytomegalovirus exposure and HLA in healthy donors (dated by TCRdb to about 2017). Regarding the study in general: A later analysis indicated that the 95 to 150 validation repertoires were generated on the platform also employed for the 700 or so repertoires of the first cohort. The study combined high-throughput TCR immunosequencing, statistical association of individual TCRs with disease status, and machine learning to predict cytomegalovirus infection status. In addition to the first cohort of 650 to 800 subjects, a separate validation cohort of some 120 different subjects was used. The study aimed to test whether cataloging public T cell receptors could reveal signatures of past pathogen exposure.

Trimming takes 5 bases from V and 8 bases from J, and the germline ends sit 19 bases apart. The germline V gene encodes CDR1 MDHEN and CDR2 SYDVKM. The CDR3 covers 15 residues, taking in both the cysteine and the phenylalanine. Only the CDR3 part of the read is kept: 45 bases, read in frame from the first base. Study-wide findings and limitations: It was suggested by the authors that the approach could potentially be generalized to other disease states and immunological phenotypes. In vitro tests confirmed that a few of the cytomegalovirus-associated TCR beta chains recognize cytomegalovirus antigens. The study listed approximately 160 TCR beta chains as associated with cytomegalovirus. Subsequent analysis determined that TCRs grouped into clusters in the first cohort also showed a tendency toward co-occurrence across the 120 or so validation repertoires, and approximately 94% of cluster scores exceeded 0. A later analysis lacked HLA typing for the validation cohort, so it scored co-occurrence in that cohort across all 110 or so repertoires. Cytomegalovirus status was reported to be diagnosed by the classifier with high specificity and sensitivity in both the original and validation cohorts. While some public TCRs were present in many individuals, most TCR sequences turned up only very rarely across donors.

To prepare the library, the immunoSEQ multiplex PCR assay was applied. Regarding the original processing steps: To diagnose cytomegalovirus status from the catalog of TCR beta chain sequences, a statistical classification framework was built. Held by TCRdb, this immuneACCESS table contains in-frame sequences only and omits some clones. Under half of the omission traces to an unresolved V gene where checked; the cause of the rest is unknown. The DNA gave D and trimming, while V, J and clone size come from that table. The sample table shows roughly 150,000 clones, and more than 75% are seen once. The top ten clones comprise roughly 3% of the sample. Donors formed part of the validation cohort, which comprised about 130 subjects and was distinct from the first cohort of under 850 subjects. Only a few counts were recorded for this clone. Which antigen it targets is not known. One base away there is no much larger clone; base qualities are not given.

The chain joins TRBV28 to TRBJ2-1; possibly the D gene is TRBD1, per 5 matching bases. This sequence originates from a man between 18 and 29 years old in good health and CMV-seronegative. Sequencing was carried out using PBMCs. This receptor has the CDR3 CASSTLGAAGDEQFF. The DNA is TGTGCCAGCAGTACGCTTGGGGCCGCTGGGGATGAGCAGTTCTTC.